The table lists the clone carrying this TCR beta chain with a few counts. The antigen remains undetermined. The data derive from a study of CD8 T cells in Susac syndrome. The study's findings and limits: It was acknowledged by the study that relatively few individuals were included in its TCR sequencing and HLA analysis.

A quantity of about 0.5 to 1 ug RNA underwent reverse transcription using random hexamers. TCRdb used MiXCR to reprocess the immunoSEQ multiplex PCR reads, holding one entry per CDR3 protein. In the table there are around 270,000 distinct CDR3 sequences, around 85% of which are singletons. Trimming left V 3 bases short and J 0 bases short, with 6 bases between. This CDR3 comprises 14 residues. Germline V CDR1 and CDR2: MNHEY, SMNVEV (reference sequence). The chain carries TRBV27 and TRBJ1-5; no clear D. The specimen sequenced was CD8+ T cells from PBMCs. This TCR was sampled from a human donor with multiple sclerosis. CDR3 residues: CASSLEASNQPQHF. The CDR3 DNA reads TGTGCCAGCAGTTTGGAGGCTAGCAATCAGCCCCAGCATTTT.